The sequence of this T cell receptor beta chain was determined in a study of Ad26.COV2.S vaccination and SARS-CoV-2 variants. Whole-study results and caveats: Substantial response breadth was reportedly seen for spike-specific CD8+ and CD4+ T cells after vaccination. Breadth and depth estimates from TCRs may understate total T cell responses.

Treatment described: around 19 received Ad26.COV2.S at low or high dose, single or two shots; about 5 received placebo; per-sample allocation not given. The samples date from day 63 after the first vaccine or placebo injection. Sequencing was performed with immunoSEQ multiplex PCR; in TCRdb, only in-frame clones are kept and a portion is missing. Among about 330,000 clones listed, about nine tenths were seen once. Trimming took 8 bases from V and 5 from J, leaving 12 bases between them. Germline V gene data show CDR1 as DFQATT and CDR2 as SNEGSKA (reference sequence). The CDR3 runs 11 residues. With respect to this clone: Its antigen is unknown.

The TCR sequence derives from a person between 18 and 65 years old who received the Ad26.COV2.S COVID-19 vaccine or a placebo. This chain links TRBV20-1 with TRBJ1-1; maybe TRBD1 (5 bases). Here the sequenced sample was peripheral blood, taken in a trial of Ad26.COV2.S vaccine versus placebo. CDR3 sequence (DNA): TGCAGTTCCGGGGGTCTGACTGAAGCTTTCTTT. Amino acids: CSSGGLTEAFF.